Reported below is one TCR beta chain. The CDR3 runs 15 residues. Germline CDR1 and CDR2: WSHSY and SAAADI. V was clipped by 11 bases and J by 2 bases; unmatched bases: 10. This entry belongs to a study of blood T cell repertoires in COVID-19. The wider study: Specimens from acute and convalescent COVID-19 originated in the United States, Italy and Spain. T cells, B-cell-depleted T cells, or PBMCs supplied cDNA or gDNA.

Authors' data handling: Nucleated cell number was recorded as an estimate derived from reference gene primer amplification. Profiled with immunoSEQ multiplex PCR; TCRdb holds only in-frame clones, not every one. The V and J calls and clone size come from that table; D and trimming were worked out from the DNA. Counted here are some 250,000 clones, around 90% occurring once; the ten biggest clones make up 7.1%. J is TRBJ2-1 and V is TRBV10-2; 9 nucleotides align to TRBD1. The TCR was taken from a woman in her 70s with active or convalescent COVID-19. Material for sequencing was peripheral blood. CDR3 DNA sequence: TGCGCCGTGCGGAAACAGGGGGCGACCTACAATGAGCAGTTCTTC. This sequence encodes CAVRKQGATYNEQFF.